The TCR beta chain under discussion was sequenced for a study of blood T cell repertoires in COVID-19. Study information: Some COVID-19 samples were acute and others convalescent; all came from the United States, Italy and Spain. PBMCs, B-cell-depleted T cells, or T cells were the source of the cDNA or gDNA that made up the material.

In the original processing: Scientists estimated how many nucleated cells there were by amplifying reference gene primers. The method was immunoSEQ multiplex PCR; TCRdb's version includes in-frame clones alone and lacks a portion of them. V, J and clone size are taken as reported in that table, and D and trimming were inferred from the DNA itself. Among 150,000 to 200,000 clones listed, around nine tenths were seen once. V was clipped by 0 bases and J by 2 bases, with 16 bases between them. Germline V lookup: CDR1 MGHRA, CDR2 YSYEKL. The CDR3 loop spans 17 amino acids. The sample taken for sequencing was peripheral blood. The V call is TRBV4-1, the J call TRBJ1-2; maybe TRBD1 (5 bases). The source of this sequence is a human donor in a cohort sampled during active COVID-19. The CDR3 region is CASSQEPSGPDNYGYTF. The CDR3 DNA sequence: TGCGCCAGCAGCCAAGAACCCTCAGGGCCTGACAACTATGGCTACACCTTC.